This is a list of T cell receptor beta chains from one sample in a study of blood T cell repertoires in COVID-19. Only in-frame clones appear in the TCRdb table, and some are missing; sequencing was by immunoSEQ multiplex PCR. The sample lists roughly 150,000 clones, approximately 88% occurring once. The sequenced material came from PBMCs or T cells enriched from blood (not recorded which). The origin of the receptors is a man between 65 and 79 years old who had been exposed to COVID-19. The CDR3 runs from the conserved cysteine through the conserved F or W. The D gene is left open where the match is weak. Clone size is stated in some rows and not others, as once, few, many or a class when expanded.

TRBD2 | TRBJ2-1 | TRBV11-2 | once | TGTGCCAGCAGCTCCATCCTTGGACTAGCGGACAATGAGCAGTTCTTC | CASSSILGLADNEQFF
TRBD2 | TRBJ2-7 | TRBV6-5 | . | TGTGCCAGCAGTTACACTAGCGGGACCCCCTACGAGCAGTACTTC | CASSYTSGTPYEQYF
. | TRBJ1-1 | TRBV18 | . | TGTGCCAGCTCACCTCTAACAGCGGGGACCGGGACTGAAGCTTTCTTT | CASSPLTAGTGTEAFF
TRBD1 | TRBJ2-7 | TRBV10-3 | . | TGTGCCATCAAAGCCGGGACAGGACCACCCTACGAGCAGTACTTC | CAIKAGTGPPYEQYF
. | TRBJ1-6 | TRBV19 | . | TGTGCCAGTAGTCGACAGAGTCTTAATTCACCCCTCCACTTT | CASSRQSLNSPLHF
. | TRBJ1-3 | TRBV5-4 | . | TGTGCCAGCAGCCCTGAGGGCCCTAGGCTCGGAAACACCATATATTTT | CASSPEGPRLGNTIYF
. | TRBJ1-5 | TRBV19 | . | TGTGCCAGTAGTATCAGTCTTTCCGGGAGCAATCAGCCCCAGCATTTT | CASSISLSGSNQPQHF
. | TRBJ1-1 | TRBV5-5 | . | TGTGCCAGCACCTATGGGGGCCCAAGGACTGAAGCTTTCTTT | CASTYGGPRTEAFF
. | TRBJ2-3 | TRBV18 | . | TGTGCCAGCTCACCGCGCCGCACAGATACGCAGTATTTT | CASSPRRTDTQYF
. | TRBJ1-6 | TRBV19 | few | TGTGCCAGTAGTATACGAGACAGGATGAGCTCCTATAATTCACCCCTCCACTTT | CASSIRDRMSSYNSPLHF
. | TRBJ1-3 | TRBV7-8 | few | TGTGCCAGCAGCCCACGGACTGCTCAGGGAAACACCATATATTTT | CASSPRTAQGNTIYF
. | TRBJ2-5 | TRBV2 | many | TGTGCCAGCAGTGAAGCGCGAGAGACCCAGTACTTC | CASSEARETQYF
. | TRBJ2-4 | TRBV5-4 | . | TGTGCCAGCAGCCTCGGCCCCGAGGAAAACATTCAGTACTTC | CASSLGPEENIQYF
TRBD1 | TRBJ1-6 | TRBV3-1/TRBV3-2 | . | TGTGCCAGCAGCCCTTTAGACAGGGGTAATTCACCCCTCCACTTT | CASSPLDRGNSPLHF
TRBD2 | TRBJ2-5 | TRBV6-5 | . | TGTGCCAGCAAAGGTAGCGGGGTGATCGGAGAGACCCAGTACTTC | CASKGSGVIGETQYF
. | TRBJ1-2 | TRBV6-5 | . | TGTGCCAGCAGCCGTAGAGCCTTCAACTATGGCTACACCTTC | CASSRRAFNYGYTF
TRBD1 | TRBJ2-6 | TRBV5-4 | . | TGTGCCAGCAGCCCAAGGGACAGGGGGCCGACTGGGGCCAACGTCCTGACTTTC | CASSPRDRGPTGANVLTF
TRBD1 | TRBJ2-5 | TRBV11-2 | . | TGTGCCAGCAGTTTCAGGGGGCGGGAGACCCAGTACTTC | CASSFRGRETQYF
. | TRBJ1-4 | TRBV27 | once | TGTGCCAGCATCGCCCGCCCGGGGGCAACTAATGAAAAACTGTTTTTT | CASIARPGATNEKLFF
TRBD2 | TRBJ2-1 | TRBV7-2 | few | TGTGCCAGCCGGTTAGCCGGGGGGATCAGCTCCTACAATGAGCAGTTCTTC | CASRLAGGISSYNEQFF
. | TRBJ1-1 | TRBV28 | . | TGTGCCAGCAGTTTAACTTGGGGAGTTGAAGCTTTCTTT | CASSLTWGVEAFF
TRBD2 | TRBJ2-7 | TRBV7-9 | . | TGTGCCAGCAGCTCGACGACCGGGACTAGCGGCTACGAGCAGTACTTC | CASSSTTGTSGYEQYF
. | TRBJ2-7 | TRBV7-9 | . | TGTGCCAGCAGCTTACTAACGGGGTTCGAGCAGTACTTC | CASSLLTGFEQYF
. | TRBJ1-1 | TRBV18 | . | TGTGCCAGCTCACCATTGGGGGGGCAGGACACTGAAGCTTTCTTT | CASSPLGGQDTEAFF
. | TRBJ1-5 | TRBV6-5 | . | TGTGCCAGCAGACAGGGAGCAAATCAGCCCCAGCATTTT | CASRQGANQPQHF
. | TRBJ1-1 | TRBV7-3 | . | TGTGCCAGCAGCTTCAACGCGACTACCGAAGCTTTCTTT | CASSFNATTEAFF
TRBD1 | TRBJ1-1 | TRBV6-1 | . | TGTGCCAGCAGTGACTACGGACAGGTCAAGAACACTGAAGCTTTCTTT | CASSDYGQVKNTEAFF
. | TRBJ1-3 | TRBV27 | . | TGTGCCAGCAGAGCCTTGGGAGGTCTCTCTGGAAACACCATATATTTT | CASRALGGLSGNTIYF
TRBD2 | TRBJ2-1 | TRBV7-2 | . | TGTGCCAGCAGCACTCGGACTAGCGGCAGGAATGAGCAGTTCTTC | CASSTRTSGRNEQFF
. | TRBJ1-4 | TRBV6-5 | . | TGTGCCAGCAGTCCCTCGGGGGGGAGAGAAAAACTGTTTTTT | CASSPSGGREKLFF
. | TRBJ1-2 | TRBV10-2 | . | TGCGCCAGCAGTGGATTAGACACATCGTACTATGGCTACACCTTC | CASSGLDTSYYGYTF
TRBD1 | TRBJ1-3 | TRBV9 | once | TGTGCCAGCAGCGTAGGGGGGGACAGCTCTGGAAACACCATATATTTT | CASSVGGDSSGNTIYF
. | TRBJ1-1 | TRBV11-2 | few | TGTGCCAGCAGCTTAGCCCCAGGGGCCAACACTGAAGCTTTCTTT | CASSLAPGANTEAFF
. | TRBJ1-5 | TRBV28 | . | TGTGCCAGCCTGGGGCGTCAGGGGATCAATCAGCCCCAGCATTTT | CASLGRQGINQPQHF
. | TRBJ1-4 | TRBV11-2 | . | TGTGCCAGCGGTTCCCCTAACCGGGACACCAATGAAAAACTGTTTTTT | CASGSPNRDTNEKLFF
. | TRBJ1-1 | TRBV4-1 | . | TGCGCCAGCAGACCATCAGGTCTAAACACTGAAGCTTTCTTT | CASRPSGLNTEAFF
TRBD1 | TRBJ2-5 | TRBV5-1 | . | TGCGCCAGCAGCGCCGGGACAGGGGGTTTGGAGACCCAGTACTTC | CASSAGTGGLETQYF
TRBD2 | TRBJ2-7 | TRBV11-2 | . | TGTGCCAGCAGCTTGGGACTAGCGGGCCGCTCCTACGAGCAGTACTTC | CASSLGLAGRSYEQYF
TRBD1 | TRBJ2-1 | TRBV6-5 | . | TGTGCCAGCAGAACCGGGACAGGGGTCGGTGAGCAGTTCTTC | CASRTGTGVGEQFF
TRBD2 | TRBJ2-1 | TRBV5-1 | . | TGCGCCAGCAGCTCGATACTAGCGGCGGACAATGAGCAGTTCTTC | CASSSILAADNEQFF